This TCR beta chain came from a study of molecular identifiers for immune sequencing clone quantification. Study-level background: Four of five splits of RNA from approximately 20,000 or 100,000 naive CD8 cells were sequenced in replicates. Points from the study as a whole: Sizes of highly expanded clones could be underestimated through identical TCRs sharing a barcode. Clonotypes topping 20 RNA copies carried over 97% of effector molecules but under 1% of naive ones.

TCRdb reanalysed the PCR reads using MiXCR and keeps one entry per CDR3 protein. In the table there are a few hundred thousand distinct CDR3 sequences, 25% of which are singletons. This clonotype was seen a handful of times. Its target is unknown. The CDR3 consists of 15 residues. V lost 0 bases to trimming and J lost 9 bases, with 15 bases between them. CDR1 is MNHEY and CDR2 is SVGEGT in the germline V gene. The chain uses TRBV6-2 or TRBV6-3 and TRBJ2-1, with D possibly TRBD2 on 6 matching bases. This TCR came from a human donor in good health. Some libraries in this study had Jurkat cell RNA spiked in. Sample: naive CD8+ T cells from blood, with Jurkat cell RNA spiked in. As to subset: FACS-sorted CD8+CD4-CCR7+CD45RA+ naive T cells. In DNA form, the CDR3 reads TGTGCCAGCAGTTACTCGTTAGCGGCTTCGACTGAGCAGTTCTTC. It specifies CASSYSLAASTEQFF.